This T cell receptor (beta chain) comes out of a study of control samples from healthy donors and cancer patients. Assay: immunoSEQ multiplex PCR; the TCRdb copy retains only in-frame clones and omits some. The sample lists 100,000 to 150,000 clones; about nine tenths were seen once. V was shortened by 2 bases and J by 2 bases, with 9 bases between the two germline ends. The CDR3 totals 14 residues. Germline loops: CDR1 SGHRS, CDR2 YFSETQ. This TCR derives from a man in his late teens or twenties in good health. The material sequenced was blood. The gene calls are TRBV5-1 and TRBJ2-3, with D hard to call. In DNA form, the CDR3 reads TGCGCCAGCAGCTTAGGTTCCTACACAGATACGCAGTATTTT. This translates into CASSLGSYTDTQYF.